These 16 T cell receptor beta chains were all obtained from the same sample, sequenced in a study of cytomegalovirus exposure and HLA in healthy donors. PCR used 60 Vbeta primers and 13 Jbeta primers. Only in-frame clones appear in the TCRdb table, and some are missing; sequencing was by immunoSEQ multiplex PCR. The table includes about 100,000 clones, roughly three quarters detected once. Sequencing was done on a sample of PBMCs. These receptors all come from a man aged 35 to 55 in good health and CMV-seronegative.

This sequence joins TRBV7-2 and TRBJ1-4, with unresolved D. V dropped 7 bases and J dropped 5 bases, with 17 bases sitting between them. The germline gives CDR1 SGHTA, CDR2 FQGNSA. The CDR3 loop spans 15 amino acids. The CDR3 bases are TGTGCCAGCACCCCAAGGAGGGAAGGAAATGAAAAACTGTTTTTT. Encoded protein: CASTPRREGNEKLFF. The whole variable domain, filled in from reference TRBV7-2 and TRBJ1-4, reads GAGVSQSPSNKVTEKGKDVELRCDPISGHTALYWYRQSLGQGLEFLIYFQGNSAPDKSGLPSDRFSAERTGGSVSTLTIQRTQQEDSAVYLCASTPRREGNEKLFFGSGTQLSVL.

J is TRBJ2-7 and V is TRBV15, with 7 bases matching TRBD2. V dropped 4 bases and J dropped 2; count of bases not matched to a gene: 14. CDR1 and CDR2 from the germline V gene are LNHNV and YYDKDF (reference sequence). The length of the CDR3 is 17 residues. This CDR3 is CATSTREGTIPAYEQYF. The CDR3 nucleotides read TGTGCCACCAGCACCAGGGAGGGGACCATTCCGGCCTACGAGCAGTACTTC.

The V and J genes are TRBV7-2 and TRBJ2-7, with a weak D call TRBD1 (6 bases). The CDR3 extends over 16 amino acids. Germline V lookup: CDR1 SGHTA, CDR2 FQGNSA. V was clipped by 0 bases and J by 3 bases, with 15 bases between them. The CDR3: CASSLAGGDTNYEQYV. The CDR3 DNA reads TGTGCCAGCAGCTTAGCAGGGGGTGACACCAACTACGAGCAGTACGTC.

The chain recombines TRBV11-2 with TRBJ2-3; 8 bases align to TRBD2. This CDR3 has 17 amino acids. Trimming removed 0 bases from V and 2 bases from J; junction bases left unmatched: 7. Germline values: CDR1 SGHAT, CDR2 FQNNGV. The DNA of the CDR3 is TGTGCCAGCAGCTTAGATCGGGGGGGACGAAACACAGATACGCAGTATTTT. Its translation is CASSLDRGGRNTDTQYF.

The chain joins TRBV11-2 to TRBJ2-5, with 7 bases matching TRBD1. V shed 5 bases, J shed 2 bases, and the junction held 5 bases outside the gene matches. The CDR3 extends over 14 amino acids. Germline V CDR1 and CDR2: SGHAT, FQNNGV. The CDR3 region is CASSLRQGQETQYF. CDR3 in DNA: TGTGCCAGCAGCCTAAGACAGGGTCAAGAGACCCAGTACTTC.

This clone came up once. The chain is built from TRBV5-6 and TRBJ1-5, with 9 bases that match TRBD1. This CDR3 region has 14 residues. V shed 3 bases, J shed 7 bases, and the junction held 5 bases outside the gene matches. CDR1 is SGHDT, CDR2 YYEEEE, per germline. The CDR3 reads CASSSGQGGQPQHF. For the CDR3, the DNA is TGTGCCAGCAGCTCGGGACAGGGTGGGCAGCCCCAGCATTTT.

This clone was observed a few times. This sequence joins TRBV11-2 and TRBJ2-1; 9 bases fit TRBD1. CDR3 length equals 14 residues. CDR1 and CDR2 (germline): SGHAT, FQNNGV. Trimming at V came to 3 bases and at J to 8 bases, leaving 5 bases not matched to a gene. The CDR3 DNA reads TGTGCCAGCAGCTTCGTGGGACAGGGCTATGAGCAGTTCTTC. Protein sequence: CASSFVGQGYEQFF.

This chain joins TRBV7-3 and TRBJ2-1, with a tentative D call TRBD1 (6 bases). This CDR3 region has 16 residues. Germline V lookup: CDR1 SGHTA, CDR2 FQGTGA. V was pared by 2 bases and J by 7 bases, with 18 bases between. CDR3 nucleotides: TGTGCCAGCAGCTTATCCGGGACCAGTCAGGGGAATGAGCAGTTCTTC. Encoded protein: CASSLSGTSQGNEQFF.

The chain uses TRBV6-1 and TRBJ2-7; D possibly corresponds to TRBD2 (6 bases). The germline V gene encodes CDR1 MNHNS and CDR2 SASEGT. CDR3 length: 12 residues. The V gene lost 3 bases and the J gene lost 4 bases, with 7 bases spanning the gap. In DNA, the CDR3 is TGTGCCAGCAGTGAGGGGGGATACGAGCAGTACTTC. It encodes CASSEGGYEQYF.

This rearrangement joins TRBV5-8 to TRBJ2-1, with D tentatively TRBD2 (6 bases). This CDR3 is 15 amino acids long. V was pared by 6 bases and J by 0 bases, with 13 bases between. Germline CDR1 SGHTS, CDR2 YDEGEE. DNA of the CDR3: TGTGCCAGCAACCCCGGGACTGCCTCCTACAATGAGCAGTTCTTC. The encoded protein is CASNPGTASYNEQFF.

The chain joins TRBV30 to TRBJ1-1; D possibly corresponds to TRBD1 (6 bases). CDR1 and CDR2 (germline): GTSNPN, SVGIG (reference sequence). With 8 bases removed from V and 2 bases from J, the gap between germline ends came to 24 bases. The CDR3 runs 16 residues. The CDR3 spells CAPDLLIQGPNTEAFF. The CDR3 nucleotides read TGTGCCCCCGACTTACTTATCCAGGGGCCTAACACTGAAGCTTTCTTT.

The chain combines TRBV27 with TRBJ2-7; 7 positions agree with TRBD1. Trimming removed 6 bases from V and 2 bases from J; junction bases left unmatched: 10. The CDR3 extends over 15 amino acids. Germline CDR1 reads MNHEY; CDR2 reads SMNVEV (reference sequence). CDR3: CASSLSGDRAYEQYF. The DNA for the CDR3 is TGTGCCAGCAGCCTATCCGGGGACAGAGCCTACGAGCAGTACTTC.

CDR3 sequence: CASSQVTAGPLHF. DNA of the CDR3: TGTGCCAGCAGCCAGGTTACAGCCGGACCCCTCCACTTT. The chain uses TRBV4-2 and TRBJ1-6, with D hard to call. This CDR3 comprises 13 residues. The V end lost 3 bases, the J end lost 12 bases, and 12 bases lay between the germline ends. Germline V gene sequence: CDR1 LGHNA, CDR2 YNFKEQ.

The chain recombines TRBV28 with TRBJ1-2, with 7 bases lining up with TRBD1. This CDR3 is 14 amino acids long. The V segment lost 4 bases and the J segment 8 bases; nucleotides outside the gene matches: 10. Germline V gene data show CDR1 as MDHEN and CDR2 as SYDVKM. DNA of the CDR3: TGTGCCAGCAGTTCAACGGGGACAGTCCGGGGCTACACCTTC. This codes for CASSSTGTVRGYTF.

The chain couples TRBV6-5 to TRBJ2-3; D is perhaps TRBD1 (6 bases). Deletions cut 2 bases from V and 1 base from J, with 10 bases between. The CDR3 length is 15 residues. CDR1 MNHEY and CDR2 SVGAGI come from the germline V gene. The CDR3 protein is CASSYPEGGTDTQYF. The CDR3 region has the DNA TGTGCCAGCAGTTACCCCGAGGGGGGCACAGATACGCAGTATTTT.

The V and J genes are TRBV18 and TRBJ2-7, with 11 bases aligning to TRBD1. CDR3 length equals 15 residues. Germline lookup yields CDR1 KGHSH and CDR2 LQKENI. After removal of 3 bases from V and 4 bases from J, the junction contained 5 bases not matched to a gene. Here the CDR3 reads CASSPGTGGYYEQYF. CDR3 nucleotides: TGTGCCAGCTCACCCGGGACAGGGGGTTATTACGAGCAGTACTTC.